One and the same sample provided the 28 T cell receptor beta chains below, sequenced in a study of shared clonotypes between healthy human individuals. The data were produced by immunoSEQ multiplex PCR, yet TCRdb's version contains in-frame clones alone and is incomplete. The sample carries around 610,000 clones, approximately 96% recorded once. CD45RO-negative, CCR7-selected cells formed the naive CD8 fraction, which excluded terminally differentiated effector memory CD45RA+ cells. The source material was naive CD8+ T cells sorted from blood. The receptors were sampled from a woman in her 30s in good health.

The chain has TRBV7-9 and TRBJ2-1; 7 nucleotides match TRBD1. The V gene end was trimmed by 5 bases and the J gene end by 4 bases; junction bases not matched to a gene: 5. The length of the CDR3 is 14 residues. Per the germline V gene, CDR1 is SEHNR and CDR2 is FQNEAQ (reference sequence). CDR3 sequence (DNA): TGTGCCAGCAGCAACAGGGACAGATACAATGAGCAGTTCTTC. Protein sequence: CASSNRDRYNEQFF.

CDR3 residues: CASSSGSPNEQFF. CDR3 bases: TGTGCCAGCAGCTCCGGGTCCCCTAATGAGCAGTTCTTC. The rearrangement links TRBV9 to TRBJ2-1; no reliable D call. The CDR3 runs to 13 residues. The V and J ends lost 4 bases and 7 bases respectively, with 12 bases between them. Germline values: CDR1 SGDLS, CDR2 YYNGEE.

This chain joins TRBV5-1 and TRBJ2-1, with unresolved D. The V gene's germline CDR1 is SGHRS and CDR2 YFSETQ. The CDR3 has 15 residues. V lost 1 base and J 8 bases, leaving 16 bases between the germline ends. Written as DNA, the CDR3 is TGCGCCAGCAGCTTGCAGGAGTCGCTCATTTATGAGCAGTTCTTC. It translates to CASSLQESLIYEQFF.

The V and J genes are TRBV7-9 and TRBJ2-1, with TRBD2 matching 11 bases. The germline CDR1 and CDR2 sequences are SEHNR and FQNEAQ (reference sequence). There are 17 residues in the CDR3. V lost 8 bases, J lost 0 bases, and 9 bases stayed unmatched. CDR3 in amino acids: CASLGLAGHISYNEQFF. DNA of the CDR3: TGTGCCAGCCTAGGACTAGCGGGCCACATCTCCTACAATGAGCAGTTCTTC. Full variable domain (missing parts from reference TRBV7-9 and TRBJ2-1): DTGVSQNPRHKITKRGQNVTFRCDPISEHNRLYWYRQTLGQGPEFLTYFQNEAQLEKSRLLSDRFSAERPKGSFSTLEIQRTEQGDSAMYLCASLGLAGHISYNEQFFGPGTRLTVL.

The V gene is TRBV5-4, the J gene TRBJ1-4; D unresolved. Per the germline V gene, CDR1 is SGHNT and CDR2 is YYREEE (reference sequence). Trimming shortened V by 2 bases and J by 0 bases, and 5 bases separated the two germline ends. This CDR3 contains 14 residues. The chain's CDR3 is CASSFRTTNEKLFF. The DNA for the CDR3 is TGTGCCAGCAGCTTTCGGACAACTAATGAAAAACTGTTTTTT.

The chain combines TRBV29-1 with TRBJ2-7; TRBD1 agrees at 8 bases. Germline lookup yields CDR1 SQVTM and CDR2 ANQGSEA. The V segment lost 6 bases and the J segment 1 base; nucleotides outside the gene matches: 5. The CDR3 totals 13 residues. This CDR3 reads CSVTGGLSYEQYF. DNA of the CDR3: TGCAGCGTCACAGGGGGTCTATCCTACGAGCAGTACTTC.

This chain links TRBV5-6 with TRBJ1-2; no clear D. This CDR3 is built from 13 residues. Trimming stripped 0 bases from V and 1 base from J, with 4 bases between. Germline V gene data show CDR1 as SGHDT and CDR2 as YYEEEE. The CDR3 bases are TGTGCCAGCAGCTTGGAGCGTAACTATGGCTACACCTTC. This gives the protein CASSLERNYGYTF.

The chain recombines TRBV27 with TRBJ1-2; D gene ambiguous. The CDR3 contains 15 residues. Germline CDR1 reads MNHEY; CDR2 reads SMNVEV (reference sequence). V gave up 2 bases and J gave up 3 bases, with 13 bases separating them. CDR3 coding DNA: TGTGCCAGCAGTTTAACATGGAACTTGGACTATGGCTACACCTTC. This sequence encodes CASSLTWNLDYGYTF.

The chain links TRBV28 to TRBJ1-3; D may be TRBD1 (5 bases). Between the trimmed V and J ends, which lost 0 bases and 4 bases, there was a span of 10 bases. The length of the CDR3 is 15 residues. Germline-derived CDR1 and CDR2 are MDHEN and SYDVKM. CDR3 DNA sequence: TGTGCCAGCAGTTTATGGGACAATAAAGGAAACACCATATATTTT. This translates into CASSLWDNKGNTIYF.

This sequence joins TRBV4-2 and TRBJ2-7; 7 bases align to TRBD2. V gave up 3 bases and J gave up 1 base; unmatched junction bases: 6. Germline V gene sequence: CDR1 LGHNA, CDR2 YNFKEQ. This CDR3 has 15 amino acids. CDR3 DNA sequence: TGTGCCAGCAGCCAGACTAGCCCGTCATCCTACGAGCAGTACTTC. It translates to CASSQTSPSSYEQYF.

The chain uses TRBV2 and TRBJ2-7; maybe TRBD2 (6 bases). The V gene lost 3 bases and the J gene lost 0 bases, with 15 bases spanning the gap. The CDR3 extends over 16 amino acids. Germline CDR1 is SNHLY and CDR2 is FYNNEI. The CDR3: CASSEGGTQVSYEQYF. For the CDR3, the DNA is TGTGCCAGCAGTGAGGGCGGGACGCAGGTCTCCTACGAGCAGTACTTC.

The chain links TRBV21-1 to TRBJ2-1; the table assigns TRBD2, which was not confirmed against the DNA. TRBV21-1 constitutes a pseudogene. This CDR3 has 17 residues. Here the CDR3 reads CASSTLPEPPTYNEQFF. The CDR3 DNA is TGTGCCAGCAGCACCCTCCCGGAGCCCCCCACCTACAATGAGCAGTTCTTC.

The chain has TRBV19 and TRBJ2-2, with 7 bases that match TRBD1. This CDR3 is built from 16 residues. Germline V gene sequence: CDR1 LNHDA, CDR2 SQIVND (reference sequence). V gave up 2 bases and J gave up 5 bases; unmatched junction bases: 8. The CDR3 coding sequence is TGTGCCAGTAGTATATTCGGGACAGAGGGGACCGGGGAGCTGTTTTTT. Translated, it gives CASSIFGTEGTGELFF.

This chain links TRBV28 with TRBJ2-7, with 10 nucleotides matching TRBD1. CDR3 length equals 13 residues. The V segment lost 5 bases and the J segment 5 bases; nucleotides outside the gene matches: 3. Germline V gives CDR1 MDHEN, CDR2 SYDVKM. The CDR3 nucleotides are TGTGCCAGCAGTCCCGACAGGGGGCACGAGCAGTACTTC. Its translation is CASSPDRGHEQYF.

This CDR3 reads CASSLGIDRANEQFF. The CDR3 DNA reads as TGCGCCAGCAGCTTGGGAATTGACAGGGCCAATGAGCAGTTCTTC. This chain uses TRBV5-1 with TRBJ2-1; 7 bases match TRBD1. Germline values: CDR1 SGHRS, CDR2 YFSETQ. Germline trimming cut 0 bases from V and 6 bases from J; bases unmatched to any gene: 6. The CDR3 runs to 15 residues.

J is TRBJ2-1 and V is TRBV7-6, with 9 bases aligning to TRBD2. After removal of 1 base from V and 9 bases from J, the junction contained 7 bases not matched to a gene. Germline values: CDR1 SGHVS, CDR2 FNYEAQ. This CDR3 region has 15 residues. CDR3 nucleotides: TGTGCCAGCAGCTTAGTAGGTAGCGGGAGTTCTGAGCAGTTCTTC. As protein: CASSLVGSGSSEQFF. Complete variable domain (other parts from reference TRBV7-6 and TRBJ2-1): GAGVSQSPRYKVTKRGQDVALRCDPISGHVSLYWYRQALGQGPEFLTYFNYEAQQDKSGLPNDRFSAERPEGSISTLTIQRTEQRDSAMYRCASSLVGSGSSEQFFGPGTRLTVL.

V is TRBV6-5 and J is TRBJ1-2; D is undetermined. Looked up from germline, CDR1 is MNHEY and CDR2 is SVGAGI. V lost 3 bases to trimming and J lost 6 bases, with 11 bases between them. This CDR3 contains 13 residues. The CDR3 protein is CASSYAGIDGYTF. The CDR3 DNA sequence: TGTGCCAGCAGTTATGCGGGGATTGATGGCTACACCTTC.

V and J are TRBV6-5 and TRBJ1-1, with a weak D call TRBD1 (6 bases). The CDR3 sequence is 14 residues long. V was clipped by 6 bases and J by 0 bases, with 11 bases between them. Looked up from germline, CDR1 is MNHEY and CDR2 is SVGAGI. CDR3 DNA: TGTGCCAGCAGCCTGGGACACATGAACACTGAAGCTTTCTTT. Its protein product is CASSLGHMNTEAFF.

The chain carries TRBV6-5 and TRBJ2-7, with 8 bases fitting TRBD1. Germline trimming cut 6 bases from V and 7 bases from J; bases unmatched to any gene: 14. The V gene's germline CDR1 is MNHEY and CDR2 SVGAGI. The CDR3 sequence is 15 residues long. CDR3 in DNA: TGTGCCAGCAGATTACGGACAGGGTTGGGGTGGGAGCAGTACTTC. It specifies CASRLRTGLGWEQYF.

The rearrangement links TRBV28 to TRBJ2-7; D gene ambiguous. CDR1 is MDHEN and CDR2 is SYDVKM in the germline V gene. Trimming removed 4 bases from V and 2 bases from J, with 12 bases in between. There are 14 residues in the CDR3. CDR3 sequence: CASSSIGETYEQYF. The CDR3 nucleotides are TGTGCCAGCAGTTCCATCGGCGAGACCTACGAGCAGTACTTC.

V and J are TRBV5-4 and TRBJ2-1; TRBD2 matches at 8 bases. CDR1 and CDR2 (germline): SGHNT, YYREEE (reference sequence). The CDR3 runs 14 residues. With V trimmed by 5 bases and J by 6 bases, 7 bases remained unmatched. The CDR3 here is CASSPPSGSNEQFF. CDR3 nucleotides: TGTGCCAGCAGTCCTCCGAGCGGGAGCAATGAGCAGTTCTTC.

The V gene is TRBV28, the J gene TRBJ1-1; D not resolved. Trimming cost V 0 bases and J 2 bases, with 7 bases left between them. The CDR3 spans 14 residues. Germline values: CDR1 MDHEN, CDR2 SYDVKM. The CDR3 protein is CASSLWTENTEAFF. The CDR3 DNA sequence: TGTGCCAGCAGTTTATGGACGGAAAACACTGAAGCTTTCTTT.

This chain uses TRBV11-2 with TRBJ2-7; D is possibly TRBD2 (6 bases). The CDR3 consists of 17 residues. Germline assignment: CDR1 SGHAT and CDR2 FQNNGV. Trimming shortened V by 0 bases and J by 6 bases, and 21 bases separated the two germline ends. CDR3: CASSLDLLSPAGFEQYF. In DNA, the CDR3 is TGTGCCAGCAGCTTAGATCTTTTGTCCCCAGCGGGCTTCGAGCAGTACTTC.

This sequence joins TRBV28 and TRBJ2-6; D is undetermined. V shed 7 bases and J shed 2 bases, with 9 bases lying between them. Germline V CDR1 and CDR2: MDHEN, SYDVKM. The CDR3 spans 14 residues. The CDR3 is CASTDVTGANVLTF. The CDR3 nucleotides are TGTGCCAGCACCGACGTGACTGGGGCCAACGTCCTGACTTTC.

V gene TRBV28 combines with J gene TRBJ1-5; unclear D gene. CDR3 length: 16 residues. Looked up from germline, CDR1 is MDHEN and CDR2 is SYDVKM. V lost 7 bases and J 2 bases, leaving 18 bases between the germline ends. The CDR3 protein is CASTPAEVLGNQPQHF. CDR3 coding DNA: TGTGCCAGCACCCCGGCGGAGGTGCTGGGCAATCAGCCCCAGCATTTT.

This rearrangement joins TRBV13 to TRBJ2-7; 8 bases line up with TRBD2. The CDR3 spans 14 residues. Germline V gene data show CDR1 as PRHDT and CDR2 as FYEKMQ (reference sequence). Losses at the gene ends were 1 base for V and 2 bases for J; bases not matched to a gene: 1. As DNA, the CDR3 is TGTGCCAGCAGCTTAGAAGCGGGAGCCTACGAGCAGTACTTC. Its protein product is CASSLEAGAYEQYF. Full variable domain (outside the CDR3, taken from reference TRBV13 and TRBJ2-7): AAGVIQSPRHLIKEKRETATLKCYPIPRHDTVYWYQQGPGQDPQFLISFYEKMQSDKGSIPDRFSAQQFSDYHSELNMSSLELGDSALYFCASSLEAGAYEQYFGPGTRLTVT.

DNA for the CDR3: TGTGCCAGCAGCCCGGTGAAAAGTATGTATCTGAACACTGAAGCTTTCTTT. This gives the protein CASSPVKSMYLNTEAFF. V is TRBV27 and J is TRBJ1-1, with D unclear. CDR1 is MNHEY and CDR2 is SMNVEV in the germline V gene (reference sequence). CDR3 size: 17 residues. Trimming left V 6 bases short and J 0 bases short, with 20 bases between.

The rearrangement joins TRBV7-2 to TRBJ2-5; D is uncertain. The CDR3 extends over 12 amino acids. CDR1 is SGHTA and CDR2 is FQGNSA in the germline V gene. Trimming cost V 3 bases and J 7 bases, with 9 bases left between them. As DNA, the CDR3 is TGTGCCAGCAGCTTTCCCCCCGCGACCCAGTACTTC. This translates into CASSFPPATQYF.